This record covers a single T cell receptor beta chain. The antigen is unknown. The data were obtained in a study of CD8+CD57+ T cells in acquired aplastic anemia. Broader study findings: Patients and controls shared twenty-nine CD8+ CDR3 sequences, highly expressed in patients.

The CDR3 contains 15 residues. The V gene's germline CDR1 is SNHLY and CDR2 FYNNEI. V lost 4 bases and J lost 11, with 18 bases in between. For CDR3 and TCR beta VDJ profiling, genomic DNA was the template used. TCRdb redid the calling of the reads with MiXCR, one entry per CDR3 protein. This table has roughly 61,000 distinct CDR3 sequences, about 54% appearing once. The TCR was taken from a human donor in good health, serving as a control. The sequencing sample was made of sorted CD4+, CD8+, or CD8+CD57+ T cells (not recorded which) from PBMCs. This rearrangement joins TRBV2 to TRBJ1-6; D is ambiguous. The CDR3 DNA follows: TGTGCCAGCAGTGGCCGGGAAGGGCGTGGGGCACCCCTCCACTTT. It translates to CASSGREGRGAPLHF.